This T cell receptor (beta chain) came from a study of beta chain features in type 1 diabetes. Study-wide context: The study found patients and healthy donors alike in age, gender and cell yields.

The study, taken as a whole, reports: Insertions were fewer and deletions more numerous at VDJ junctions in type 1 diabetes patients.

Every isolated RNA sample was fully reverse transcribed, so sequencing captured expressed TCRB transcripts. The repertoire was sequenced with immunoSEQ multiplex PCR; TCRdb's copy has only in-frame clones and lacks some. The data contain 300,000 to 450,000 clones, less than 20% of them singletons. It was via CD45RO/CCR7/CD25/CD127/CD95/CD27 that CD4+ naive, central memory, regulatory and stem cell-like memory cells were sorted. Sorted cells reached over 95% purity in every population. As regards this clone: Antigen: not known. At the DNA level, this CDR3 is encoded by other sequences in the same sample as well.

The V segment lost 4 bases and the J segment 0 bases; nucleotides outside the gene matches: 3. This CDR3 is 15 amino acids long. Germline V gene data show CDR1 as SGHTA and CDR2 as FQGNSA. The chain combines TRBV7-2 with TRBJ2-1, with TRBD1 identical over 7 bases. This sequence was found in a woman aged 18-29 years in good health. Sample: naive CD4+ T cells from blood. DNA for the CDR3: TGTGCCAGCAGCTCCGACAGGGCCTCCTACAATGAGCAGTTCTTC. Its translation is CASSSDRASYNEQFF.